This T cell receptor beta chain was profiled in a study of CD8+ T cells in alopecia areata. V lost 7 bases to trimming and J lost 0 bases, with 14 bases between them. This CDR3 is built from 15 residues. Looked up from germline, CDR1 is MNHEY and CDR2 is SMNVEV (reference sequence). Sequencing templates came from extracted RNA that was reverse transcribed into cDNA. Method: immunoSEQ multiplex PCR; TCRdb's copy keeps in-frame clones and lacks some. In the table there are about 150,000 clones, about two thirds of which are singletons. Findings and limits, study-wide: TCR sharing across patients was less clear than in mice, possibly HLA-related. Affected lesional scalp, above all in alopecia totalis/universalis, was more clonal than normal scalp. Normal skin's resident alphabeta T cells are also sequenced in scalp samples.

Worth noting for this clone: Antigen specificity is unknown.

From PBMCs, CD4+ and CD8+ T cells were sorted. J is TRBJ2-3 and V is TRBV27; D might be TRBD2 (5 bases). The source is a human donor in good health. Sequencing used CD8+ T cells sorted from blood. The CDR3 DNA is TGTGCCAGCACTCGCCTAGCAGGAAGCACAGATACGCAGTATTTT. Protein sequence: CASTRLAGSTDTQYF.